This TCR beta chain was recovered during a study of blood T cell repertoires in COVID-19. Sequencing used immunoSEQ multiplex PCR; TCRdb keeps in-frame clones, though not all of them. The sample yields 200,000 to 250,000 clones, 86% seen once. Notes on this clone: At one boundary the junction diverges from the germline segment, which might be a read error.

CDR1 and CDR2 from the germline V gene are LNHDA and SQIVND (reference sequence). The CDR3 runs 11 residues. This TCR derives from a woman aged 40 to 50 with acute COVID-19. Sequencing used PBMCs or T cells enriched from blood (not recorded which). The rearrangement uses TRBV19 and TRBJ2-7, with D perhaps matching TRBD1 (6 bases). The CDR3 loop is CARACDRSWDF. CDR3 bases: TGTGCCAGGGCATGTGACAGGAGCTGGGACTTC.